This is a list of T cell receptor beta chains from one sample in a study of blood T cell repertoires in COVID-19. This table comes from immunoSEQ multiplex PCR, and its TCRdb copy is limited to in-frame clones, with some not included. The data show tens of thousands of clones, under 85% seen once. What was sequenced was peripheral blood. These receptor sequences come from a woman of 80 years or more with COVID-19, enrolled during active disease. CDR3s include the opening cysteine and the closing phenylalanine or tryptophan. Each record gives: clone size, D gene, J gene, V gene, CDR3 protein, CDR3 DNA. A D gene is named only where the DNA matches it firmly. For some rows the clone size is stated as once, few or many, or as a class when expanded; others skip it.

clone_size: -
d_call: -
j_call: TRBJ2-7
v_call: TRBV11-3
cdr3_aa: CASSLRGKPYEQYF
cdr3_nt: TGTGCCAGCAGCCTCAGGGGTAAACCCTACGAGCAGTACTTC

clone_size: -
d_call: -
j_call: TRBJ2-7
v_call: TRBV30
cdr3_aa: CAWSVRGNYEQYF
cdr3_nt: TGTGCCTGGAGTGTTAGGGGAAACTACGAGCAGTACTTC

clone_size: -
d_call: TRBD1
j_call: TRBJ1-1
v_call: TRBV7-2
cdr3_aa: CASSLYRGRGTEAFF
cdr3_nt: TGTGCCAGCAGCTTGTACAGGGGGCGAGGGACTGAAGCTTTCTTT

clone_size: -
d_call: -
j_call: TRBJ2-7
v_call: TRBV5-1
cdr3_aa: CASSFSRLVNEQYF
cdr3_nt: TGCGCCAGCAGCTTCTCTCGGTTAGTCAACGAGCAGTACTTC

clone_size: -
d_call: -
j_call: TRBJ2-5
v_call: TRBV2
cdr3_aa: CASSRVEETQYF
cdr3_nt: TGTGCCAGCTCCCGAGTCGAGGAGACCCAGTACTTC

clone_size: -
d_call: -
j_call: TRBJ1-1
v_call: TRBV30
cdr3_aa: CAWSLAGLERAFF
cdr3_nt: TGTGCCTGGAGTCTGGCAGGGCTGGAACGAGCTTTCTTT

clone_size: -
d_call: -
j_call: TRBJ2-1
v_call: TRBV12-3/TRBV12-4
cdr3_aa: CASSFSGYEQFF
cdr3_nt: TGTGCCAGCAGTTTTTCCGGTTATGAGCAGTTCTTC

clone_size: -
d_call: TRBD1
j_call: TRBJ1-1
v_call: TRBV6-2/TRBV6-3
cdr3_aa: CASSYDRASAEAFF
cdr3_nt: TGTGCCAGCAGTTACGACAGGGCTTCGGCTGAAGCTTTCTTT

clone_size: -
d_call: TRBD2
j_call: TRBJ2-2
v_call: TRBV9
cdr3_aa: CASSRGTMNTGELFF
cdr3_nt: TGTGCCAGCAGTCGCGGGACTATGAACACCGGGGAGCTGTTTTTT

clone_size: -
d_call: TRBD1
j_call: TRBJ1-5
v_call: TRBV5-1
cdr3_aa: CASSTGQGGQPQHF
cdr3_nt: TGCGCCAGCAGCACCGGACAGGGGGGCCAGCCCCAGCATTTT

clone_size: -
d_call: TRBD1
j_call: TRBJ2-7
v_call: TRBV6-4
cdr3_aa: CARARDSDLLRYF
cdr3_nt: TGTGCCAGAGCCCGGGACAGCGACCTTTTAAGGTACTTC

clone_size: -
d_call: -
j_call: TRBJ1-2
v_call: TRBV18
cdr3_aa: CASSPLDSYGYTF
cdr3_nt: TGTGCCAGCTCACCACTGGACTCGTATGGCTACACCTTC

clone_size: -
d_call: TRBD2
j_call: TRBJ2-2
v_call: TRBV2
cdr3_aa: CASSERLAGWNTGELFF
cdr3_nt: TGTGCCAGCAGTGAGCGACTAGCGGGGTGGAACACCGGGGAGCTGTTTTTT

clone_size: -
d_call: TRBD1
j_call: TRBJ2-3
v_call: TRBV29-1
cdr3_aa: CSAGQGGDTQYF
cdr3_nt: TGCAGCGCAGGACAGGGGGGAGATACGCAGTATTTT

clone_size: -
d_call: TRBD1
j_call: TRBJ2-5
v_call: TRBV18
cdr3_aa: CASSVKQGVGETQYF
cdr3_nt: TGTGCCAGCTCGGTCAAACAGGGGGTAGGAGAGACCCAGTACTTC

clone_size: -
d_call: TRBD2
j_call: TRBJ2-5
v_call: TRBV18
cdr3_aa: CASSPGLAGGEETQYF
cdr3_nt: TGTGCCAGCTCCCCGGGACTAGCGGGAGGAGAGGAGACCCAGTACTTC

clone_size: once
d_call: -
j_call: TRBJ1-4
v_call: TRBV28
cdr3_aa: CASQGTNEKLFF
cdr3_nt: TGTGCCAGCCAGGGAACTAATGAAAAACTGTTTTTT

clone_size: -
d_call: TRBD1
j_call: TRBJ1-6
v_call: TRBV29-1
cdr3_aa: CSARGGDNSPLHF
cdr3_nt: TGCAGTGCTCGAGGGGGCGATAATTCACCCCTCCACTTT

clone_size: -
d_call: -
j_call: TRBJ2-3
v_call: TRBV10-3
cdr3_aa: CAISEGRLTDTQYF
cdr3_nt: TGTGCCATCAGTGAGGGGAGGCTCACAGATACGCAGTATTTT

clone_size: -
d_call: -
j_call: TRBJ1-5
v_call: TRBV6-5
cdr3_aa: CASRWGGSNQPQHF
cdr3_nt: TGTGCCAGCCGATGGGGGGGAAGCAATCAGCCCCAGCATTTT

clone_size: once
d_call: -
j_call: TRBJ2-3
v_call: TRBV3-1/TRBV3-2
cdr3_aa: CASSQEFRGRGTDTQYF
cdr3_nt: TGTGCCAGCAGCCAAGAATTCCGGGGGAGAGGCACAGATACGCAGTATTTT

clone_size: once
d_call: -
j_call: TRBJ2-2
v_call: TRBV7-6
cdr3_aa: CASSATTLITGELFF
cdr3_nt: TGTGCCAGCAGCGCCACTACCCTTATCACCGGGGAGCTGTTTTTT

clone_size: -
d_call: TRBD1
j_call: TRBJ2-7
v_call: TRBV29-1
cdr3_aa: CSVKQDRVSYEQYF
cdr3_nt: TGCAGCGTGAAGCAGGACAGGGTCTCCTACGAGCAGTACTTC

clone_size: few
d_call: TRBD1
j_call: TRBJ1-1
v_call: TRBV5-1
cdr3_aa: CASSGQGSTEAFF
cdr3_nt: TGCGCCAGCAGTGGACAGGGGAGCACTGAAGCTTTCTTT

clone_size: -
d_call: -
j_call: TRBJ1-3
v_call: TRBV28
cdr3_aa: CASGWHRDRNTIYF
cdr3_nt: TGTGCCAGCGGTTGGCACAGGGACAGAAACACCATATATTTT

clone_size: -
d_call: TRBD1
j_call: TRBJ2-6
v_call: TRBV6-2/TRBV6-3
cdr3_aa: CASSYFYRGAGANVLTF
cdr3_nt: TGTGCCAGCAGTTACTTTTACAGGGGAGCTGGGGCCAACGTCCTGACTTTC

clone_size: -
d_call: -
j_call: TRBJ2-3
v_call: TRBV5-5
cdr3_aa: CASSPEDTATQYF
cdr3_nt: TGTGCCAGCAGCCCCGAAGACACGGCCACGCAGTATTTT

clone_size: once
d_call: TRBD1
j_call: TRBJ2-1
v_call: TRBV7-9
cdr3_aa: CASSLQQGLYNEQFF
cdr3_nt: TGTGCCAGCAGCTTACAACAGGGGCTCTACAATGAGCAGTTCTTC

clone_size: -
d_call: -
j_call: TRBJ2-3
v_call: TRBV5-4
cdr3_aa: CASSPGLFTDTQYF
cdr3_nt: TGTGCCAGCAGCCCAGGACTTTTCACAGATACGCAGTATTTT

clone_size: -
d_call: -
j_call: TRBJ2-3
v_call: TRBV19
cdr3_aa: CASSGLRAEGTDTQYF
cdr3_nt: TGTGCCAGTAGTGGCCTCAGGGCTGAAGGTACAGATACGCAGTATTTT

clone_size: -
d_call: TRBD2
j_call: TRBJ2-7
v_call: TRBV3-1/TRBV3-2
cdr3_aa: CASSHRLAGGGEQYF
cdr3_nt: TGTGCCAGCAGCCACCGACTAGCGGGGGGGGGCGAGCAGTACTTC

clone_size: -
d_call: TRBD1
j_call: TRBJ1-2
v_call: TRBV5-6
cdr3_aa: CASSRSGPGGYGYTF
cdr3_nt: TGTGCCAGCAGCCGGTCGGGTCCAGGGGGCTATGGCTACACCTTC

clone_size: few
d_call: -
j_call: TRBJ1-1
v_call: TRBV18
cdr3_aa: CASRQSVAFF
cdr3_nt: TGTGCCAGCCGACAATCGGTAGCTTTCTTT

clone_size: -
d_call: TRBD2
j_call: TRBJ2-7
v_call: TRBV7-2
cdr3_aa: CASSLASGGSSYEQYF
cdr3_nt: TGTGCCAGCAGCTTAGCCAGCGGGGGGAGCTCCTACGAGCAGTACTTC

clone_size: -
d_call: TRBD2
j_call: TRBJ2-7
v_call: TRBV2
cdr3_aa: CASSGWLAGAGEQYF
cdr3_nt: TGTGCCAGCAGTGGTTGGCTAGCGGGAGCGGGTGAGCAGTACTTC

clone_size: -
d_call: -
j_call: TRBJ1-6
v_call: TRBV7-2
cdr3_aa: CASSLVAVGNSPLHF
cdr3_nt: TGTGCCAGCAGCTTAGTAGCGGTGGGAAATTCACCCCTCCACTTT

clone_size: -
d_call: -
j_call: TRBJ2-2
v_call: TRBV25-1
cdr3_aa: CASSGVGVAGPTGELFF
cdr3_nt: TGTGCCAGCAGTGGGGTAGGGGTTGCGGGACCCACCGGGGAGCTGTTTTTT

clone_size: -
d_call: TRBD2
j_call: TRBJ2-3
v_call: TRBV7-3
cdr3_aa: CASSSPSGRLSDTQYF
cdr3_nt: TGTGCCAGCAGCTCACCTAGCGGGAGGTTGTCTGATACGCAGTATTTT

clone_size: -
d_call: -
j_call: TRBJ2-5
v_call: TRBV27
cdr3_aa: CASSSYTSRETQYF
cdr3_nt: TGTGCCAGCAGTTCCTATACTTCCCGGGAGACCCAGTACTTC

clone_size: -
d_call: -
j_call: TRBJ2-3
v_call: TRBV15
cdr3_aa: CATSRDSGGTQYF
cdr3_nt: TGTGCCACCAGCAGAGATTCCGGGGGTACGCAGTATTTT

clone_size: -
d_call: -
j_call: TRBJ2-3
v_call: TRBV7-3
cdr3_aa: CASSLISTDTQYF
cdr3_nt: TGTGCCAGCAGCTTAATTTCAACTGATACGCAGTATTTT

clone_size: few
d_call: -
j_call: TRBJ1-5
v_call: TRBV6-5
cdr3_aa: CASSHGQGPQPQHF
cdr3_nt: TGTGCCAGCAGCCACGGCCAGGGTCCTCAGCCCCAGCATTTT

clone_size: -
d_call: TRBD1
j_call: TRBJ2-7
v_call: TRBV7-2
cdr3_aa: CASTPWTGSYEQYF
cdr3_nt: TGTGCCAGCACGCCCTGGACAGGTTCCTACGAGCAGTACTTC

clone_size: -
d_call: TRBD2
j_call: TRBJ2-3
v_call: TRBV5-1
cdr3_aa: CASSPTQREDTTDTQYF
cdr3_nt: TGCGCCAGCAGCCCGACCCAGCGGGAGGATACCACAGATACGCAGTATTTT

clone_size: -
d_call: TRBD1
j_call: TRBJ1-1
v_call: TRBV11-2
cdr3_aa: CASSRNRGHTEAFF
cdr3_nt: TGTGCCAGCAGCAGGAACAGGGGGCATACTGAAGCTTTCTTT

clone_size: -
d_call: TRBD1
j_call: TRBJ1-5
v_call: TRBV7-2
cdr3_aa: CASSERTGINQPQHF
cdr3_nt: TGTGCCAGCAGCGAACGGACAGGGATAAATCAGCCCCAGCATTTT

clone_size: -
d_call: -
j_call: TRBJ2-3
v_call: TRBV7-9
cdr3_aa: CASSFRQTDTQYF
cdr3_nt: TGTGCCAGCAGCTTCCGACAGACAGATACGCAGTATTTT

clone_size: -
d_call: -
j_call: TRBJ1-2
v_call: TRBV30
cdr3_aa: CAWSVNSYDGYTF
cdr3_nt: TGTGCCTGGAGTGTAAACTCCTACGATGGCTACACCTTC

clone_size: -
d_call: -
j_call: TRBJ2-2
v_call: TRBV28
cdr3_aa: CASSFSHFRTAGAGELFF
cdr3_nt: TGTGCCAGCAGTTTTTCCCATTTTCGGACAGCAGGAGCCGGGGAGCTGTTTTTT

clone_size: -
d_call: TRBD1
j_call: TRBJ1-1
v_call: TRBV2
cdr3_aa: CASSESRSGGAFF
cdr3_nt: TGTGCCAGCAGTGAAAGTAGGTCAGGGGGAGCTTTCTTT

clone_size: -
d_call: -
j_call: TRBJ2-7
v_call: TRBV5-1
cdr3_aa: CASSLDPGMIEQYF
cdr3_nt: TGCGCCAGCAGCTTGGATCCGGGAATGATAGAGCAGTACTTC

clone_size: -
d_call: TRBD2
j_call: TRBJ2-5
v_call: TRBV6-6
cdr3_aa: CASSWGGRETQYF
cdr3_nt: TGTGCCAGCAGTTGGGGGGGTCGGGAGACCCAGTACTTC